The 24 T cell receptor beta chains below come from one sample, sequenced in a study of T cells in Graves' hyperthyroidism and ophthalmopathy. What was amplified from RNA transcripts were TCR beta CDR3 regions. A first-round RT-PCR of the TCR CDR3 used the HTBI primer set. One entry per CDR3 protein, called by TCRdb with MiXCR from the multiplex PCR reads. The repertoire consists of around 530,000 distinct CDR3 sequences, with roughly a sixth occurring once and the leading ten covering 15% to 20%. Sequencing input: blood. These TCRs come from a woman aged 18-29 years with Graves' ophthalmopathy.

The chain has TRBV12-5 and TRBJ2-1; 7 nucleotides agree with TRBD2. The J segment lost 7 bases and the V segment lost 1 base, leaving 1 base of the junction unmatched. The CDR3 consists of 13 residues. CDR1 LGHNT and CDR2 FRNRAP come from the germline V gene. Here the CDR3 reads CASGLGEGNEQFF. The DNA for the CDR3 is TGTGCTAGTGGTTTGGGGGAGGGGAATGAGCAGTTCTTC.

The chain uses TRBV9 and TRBJ2-5, with 7 bases identical to TRBD2. The ends lost 0 bases at V and 0 bases at J; junction bases unmatched: 2. This CDR3 spans 15 amino acids. Per the germline V gene, CDR1 is SGDLS and CDR2 is YYNGEE. CDR3 DNA sequence: TGTGCCAGCAGCGTAGCGGGGGGAGACCAAGAGACCCAGTACTTC. Its protein is CASSVAGGDQETQYF.

The sample holds many counts of this clonotype. The gene calls are TRBV28 and TRBJ1-1; D is possibly TRBD1 (5 bases). Germline values: CDR1 MDHEN, CDR2 SYDVKM. The V gene lost 1 base and the J gene lost 1 base, with 7 bases spanning the gap. The CDR3 covers 14 residues. CDR3 region: CASSLSRANTEAFF. The CDR3 region has the DNA TGTGCCAGCAGTTTATCCAGGGCGAACACTGAAGCTTTCTTT.

This clonotype has ten or more counts. The chain couples TRBV7-2 to TRBJ1-4; weak D call: TRBD1 (5 bases). The V gene lost 4 bases and the J gene lost 8 bases, with 14 bases spanning the gap. From germline, CDR1 is SGHTA and CDR2 FQGNSA. This CDR3 spans 14 amino acids. CDR3 amino acids: CASSSTDWGEKLFF. Written as DNA, the CDR3 is TGTGCCAGCAGCTCGACCGATTGGGGGGAAAAACTGTTTTTT.

The genes are TRBV27 and TRBJ1-2; tentative D call: TRBD1 (6 bases). With 6 bases removed from V and 8 bases from J, the gap between germline ends came to 13 bases. Germline V gene lookup returns CDR1 MNHEY and CDR2 SMNVEV (reference sequence). The CDR3 is 12 amino acids. The CDR3 sequence: CASSSTGSGYTF. The DNA of the CDR3 is TGTGCCAGCAGCAGTACAGGGTCCGGCTACACCTTC.

The table lists this clonotype with a few counts. This chain connects TRBV25-1 to TRBJ2-2; TRBD1 matches 9 bases. J lost 5 bases, V lost 8 bases, and 9 bases had no gene match. Germline CDR1 MGHDK, CDR2 SYGVNS. This CDR3 comprises 15 residues. The CDR3 sequence is CASAKQGAETGELFF. Here the CDR3 DNA reads TGTGCCAGCGCCAAACAGGGGGCAGAAACCGGGGAGCTGTTTTTT. Full variable domain (rest looked up from reference TRBV25-1 and TRBJ2-2): EADIYQTPRYLVIGTGKKITLECSQTMGHDKMYWYQQDPGMELHLIHYSYGVNSTEKGDLSSESTVSRIRTEHFPLTLESARPSHTSQYLCASAKQGAETGELFFGEGSRLTVL.

This clonotype was picked up a small number of times. The J gene is TRBJ2-7, the V gene TRBV9; D perhaps matches TRBD1 (6 bases). The CDR3 length is 16 residues. V lost 0 bases and J 0 bases, leaving 13 bases between the germline ends. Per the germline V gene, CDR1 is SGDLS and CDR2 is YYNGEE. For the CDR3, the DNA is TGTGCCAGCAGCGTAGGGCGAGACAGGATCTCCTACGAGCAGTACTTC. This sequence encodes CASSVGRDRISYEQYF.

This clonotype occurred many times. The chain recombines TRBV12-3 or TRBV12-4 with TRBJ2-7; TRBD2 matches 12 bases. Germline trimming cut 5 bases from V and 5 bases from J; bases unmatched to any gene: 10. The CDR3 has 16 residues. CDR3 in DNA: TGTGCCAGCAGTGCATTACTAGCGGGAGGCGATGACGAGCAGTACTTC. Amino acid sequence: CASSALLAGGDDEQYF.

This clonotype was counted only a few times. The CDR3: CASRPNWGGNTEAFF. CDR3 bases: TGTGCCAGCAGGCCCAATTGGGGGGGGAACACTGAAGCTTTCTTT. This chain connects TRBV25-1 to TRBJ1-1; weak D call: TRBD1 (5 bases). This CDR3 spans 15 amino acids. The germline V gene encodes CDR1 MGHDK and CDR2 SYGVNS. Trimming removed 6 bases at V and 1 base at J, with 15 bases between.

The chain recombines TRBV27 with TRBJ2-3; 12 nucleotides match TRBD2. The germline V gene has CDR1 MNHEY and CDR2 SMNVEV (reference sequence). The CDR3 has 19 amino acids. V lost 3 bases and J lost 1; bases outside the gene matches: 11. The CDR3 loop is CASSFLRTSGNRGTDTQYF. In nucleotides, the CDR3 is TGTGCCAGCAGTTTTTTGCGGACTAGCGGGAATCGGGGCACAGATACGCAGTATTTT.

This chain uses TRBV19 with TRBJ2-7; 8 positions agree with TRBD2. Trimming took 4 bases from V and 4 from J; bases not matched to a gene: 9. Germline V gives CDR1 LNHDA, CDR2 SQIVND (reference sequence). The CDR3 consists of 15 residues. The CDR3 reads CASSTQESSGYEQYF. CDR3 DNA: TGTGCCAGTAGTACCCAGGAATCTAGCGGGTACGAGCAGTACTTC.

This clonotype was counted between two and nine times. This sequence joins TRBV4-2 and TRBJ2-7, with 7 bases matching TRBD2. This CDR3 region has 17 residues. Germline assignment: CDR1 LGHNA and CDR2 YNFKEQ. The junction had 12 bases not matched to a gene; V was cut back by 1 base and J by 3 bases. CDR3 protein: CASSQVAGDPGLYEQYF. CDR3 coding DNA: TGTGCCAGCAGCCAAGTTGCGGGAGACCCTGGGCTCTACGAGCAGTACTTC.

The chain recombines TRBV7-2 with TRBJ2-1, with D possibly being TRBD2 (5 bases). Trimming stripped 0 bases from V and 4 bases from J, with 10 bases between. Germline V gene data show CDR1 as SGHTA and CDR2 as FQGNSA. The CDR3 is 15 amino acids. The CDR3 region is CASSLAQLVYNEQFF. CDR3 nucleotide sequence: TGTGCCAGCAGCTTAGCGCAACTAGTATACAATGAGCAGTTCTTC.

In the case of this clonotype: Germline is not matched at one junction end, which may reflect a read error. The rearrangement links TRBV11-2 to TRBJ2-1; no reliable D call. Germline V lookup: CDR1 SGHAT, CDR2 FQNNGV. The CDR3 extends over 15 amino acids. This chain's CDR3 is CASSLRVMPENEQFF. The CDR3 bases are TGCGCCAGCAGCTTACGGGTTATGCCGGAGAATGAGCAGTTCTTC.

There are many counts of this clonotype. The chain combines TRBV11-2 with TRBJ2-1; D gene uncertain. The V gene lost 0 bases and the J gene lost 6 bases, with 3 bases spanning the gap. CDR1 SGHAT and CDR2 FQNNGV come from the germline V gene. This CDR3 is 12 amino acids long. DNA of the CDR3: TGTGCCAGCAGCTTAGAAGCCAATGAGCAGTTCTTC. Translating gives CASSLEANEQFF. The full variable domain, rest sourced from reference TRBV11-2 and TRBJ2-1, is EAGVAQSPRYKIIEKRQSVAFWCNPISGHATLYWYQQILGQGPKLLIQFQNNGVVDDSQLPKDRFSAERLKGVDSTLKIQPAKLEDSAVYLCASSLEANEQFFGPGTRLTVL.

This clonotype showed up many times. The J gene is TRBJ2-1, the V gene TRBV7-3; 13 bases fit TRBD2. CDR3 size: 17 residues. The ends lost 5 bases at V and 1 base at J; junction bases unmatched: 5. Germline CDR1 SGHTA, CDR2 FQGTGA. The CDR3, as DNA: TGTGCCAGCAGCCCAGGACTAGCGGGAGATTCCTACAATGAGCAGTTCTTC. Amino acid sequence: CASSPGLAGDSYNEQFF.

This clonotype was counted a few times. The chain joins TRBV7-3 to TRBJ1-6; possible D gene TRBD1, 5 bases. CDR1 SGHTA and CDR2 FQGTGA come from the germline V gene. This CDR3 region has 14 residues. The V end lost 5 bases, the J end lost 7 bases, and 12 bases lay between the germline ends. CDR3 loop: CASSPMGGNSPLHF. The CDR3, as DNA: TGTGCCAGCAGCCCTATGGGGGGGAATTCACCCCTCCACTTT.

The V gene is TRBV5-1, the J gene TRBJ2-6; D is possibly TRBD2 (6 bases). Germline assignment: CDR1 SGHRS and CDR2 YFSETQ. The CDR3 has 17 residues. V lost 1 base and J lost 2, with 13 bases in between. The CDR3 sequence is CASSLWRVSPGANVLTF. DNA for the CDR3: TGCGCCAGCAGCTTGTGGAGGGTCAGCCCTGGGGCCAACGTCCTGACTTTC.

The chain couples TRBV20-1 to TRBJ2-4; TRBD1 matches at 7 bases. Germline trimming cut 5 bases from V and 2 bases from J; bases unmatched to any gene: 9. From germline, CDR1 is DFQATT and CDR2 SNEGSKA (reference sequence). The CDR3 runs to 15 residues. CDR3 protein: CSAPLDRASKNIQYF. CDR3 sequence (DNA): TGCAGTGCTCCCCTAGACAGGGCGTCCAAAAACATTCAGTACTTC.

This clonotype was found many times. This sequence joins TRBV30 and TRBJ1-1; D might be TRBD1 (5 bases). Germline CDR1 is GTSNPN and CDR2 is SVGIG (reference sequence). V lost 2 bases, J lost 3 bases, and 13 bases lay in between. This CDR3 contains 14 residues. In DNA, the CDR3 is TGTGCCTGGAGTTCGACCGGGACCTACACTGAAGCTTTCTTT. Translated, it gives CAWSSTGTYTEAFF.

This clonotype was counted a few times. The rearrangement joins TRBV20-1 to TRBJ2-3, with D hard to call. The germline V gene has CDR1 DFQATT and CDR2 SNEGSKA (reference sequence). The CDR3 spans 15 residues. V lost 2 bases, J lost 2 bases, and 14 bases lay in between. The CDR3, as DNA: TGCAGTGCTAGACTTCCTGAATTGGACACAGATACGCAGTATTTT. Protein sequence: CSARLPELDTDTQYF.

This clonotype was seen many times. The chain combines TRBV20-1 with TRBJ1-2; D is possibly TRBD1 (5 bases). Germline-derived CDR1 and CDR2 are DFQATT and SNEGSKA (reference sequence). The CDR3 is 12 residues long. V lost 3 bases, J lost 7 bases, and 12 bases lay in between. The CDR3 coding sequence is TGCAGTGCTAGCCCCGGGACGCCTGGCTACACCTTC. As protein: CSASPGTPGYTF.

This clonotype was counted at least ten times. The chain employs TRBV2 and TRBJ2-7, with D hard to call. V was shortened by 7 bases and J by 0 bases, with 13 bases between the two germline ends. Germline loops: CDR1 SNHLY, CDR2 FYNNEI. The CDR3 loop spans 14 amino acids. Here the CDR3 DNA reads TGTGCCAGCAAGCAAGAGGCTAGCTCCTACGAGCAGTACTTC. Amino acid sequence: CASKQEASSYEQYF.

This clonotype turned up a few times. The chain carries TRBV7-3 and TRBJ2-5; no definite D call. The V gene lost 2 bases and the J gene lost 7 bases, with 14 bases spanning the gap. This CDR3 spans 14 amino acids. Germline V gene sequence: CDR1 SGHTA, CDR2 FQGTGA. CDR3 region: CASSLGPDVGTQYF. The CDR3 DNA reads as TGTGCCAGCAGCTTAGGACCAGACGTGGGGACCCAGTACTTC.